Sequencing of this TCR beta chain was carried out in a study of cytomegalovirus exposure and HLA in healthy donors. Study overall: Within an early data release were about 90 million unique TCRs drawn from HLA-typed donors. The study's findings and limits: Listed as cytomegalovirus-associated were approximately 160 TCR beta chains. For TCR beta chains, V- and J-gene trimming was later linked to a missense DCLRE1C variant.

In nominal health when sampled, donors likely had unrecorded immune exposures nonetheless. A multiplex PCR was run with 60 Vbeta primers and 13 Jbeta primers. Sequencing was performed with immunoSEQ multiplex PCR; in TCRdb, only in-frame clones are kept and a portion is missing. Of about 180,000 clones detected, about 73% appear once; the ten largest clones hold 13%. Notes on this clone: Its specificity is unknown.

The ends were cut back, 4 bases at V and 1 base at J, with 2 bases in the middle. This CDR3 has 12 residues. CDR1 is SGDLS and CDR2 is YYNGEE in the germline V gene. This chain joins TRBV9 and TRBJ2-2; D is uncertain. The clonotype originates from a woman in her forties or fifties in good health and CMV-seropositive. The sample taken for sequencing was PBMCs. The CDR3 nucleotides are TGTGCCAGCAGCCAGAACACCGGGGAGCTGTTTTTT. Translating it yields CASSQNTGELFF.